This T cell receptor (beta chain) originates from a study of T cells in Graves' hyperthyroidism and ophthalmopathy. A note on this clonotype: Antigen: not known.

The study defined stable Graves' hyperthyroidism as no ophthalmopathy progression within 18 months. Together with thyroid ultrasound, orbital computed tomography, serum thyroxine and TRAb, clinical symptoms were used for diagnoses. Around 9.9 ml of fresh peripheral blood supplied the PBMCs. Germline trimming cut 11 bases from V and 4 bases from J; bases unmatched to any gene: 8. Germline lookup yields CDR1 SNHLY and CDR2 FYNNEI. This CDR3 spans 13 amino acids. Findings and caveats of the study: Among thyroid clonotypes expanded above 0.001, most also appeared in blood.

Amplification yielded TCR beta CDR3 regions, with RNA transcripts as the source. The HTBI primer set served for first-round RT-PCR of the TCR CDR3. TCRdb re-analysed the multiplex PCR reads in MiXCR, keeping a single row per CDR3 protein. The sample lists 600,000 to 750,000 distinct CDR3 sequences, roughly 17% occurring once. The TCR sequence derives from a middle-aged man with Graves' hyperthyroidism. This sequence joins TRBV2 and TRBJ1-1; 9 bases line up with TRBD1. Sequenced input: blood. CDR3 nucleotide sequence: TGTGCCGGGACGACAGGGGGGAGCACTGAAGCTTTCTTT. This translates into CAGTTGGSTEAFF.